The 13 T cell receptor beta chains presented below share a single source sample, sequenced in a study of T cell responses to AZD1222 COVID-19 vaccine. This table comes from immunoSEQ multiplex PCR, and its TCRdb copy is limited to in-frame clones, with some not included. The data show more than 85,000 clones, roughly 84% seen once. The source was peripheral blood, collected on day 0 of AZD1222 vaccination. These TCRs come from an adult in good health.

This sequence joins TRBV12-3 or TRBV12-4 and TRBJ2-5; D is perhaps TRBD2 (5 bases). This CDR3 spans 13 amino acids. V lost 4 bases, J lost 3 bases, and 9 bases lay in between. Here the CDR3 reads CASSSPGKETQYF. The CDR3 DNA is TGTGCCAGCAGTTCCCCCGGGAAAGAGACCCAGTACTTC.

With respect to this clone: One junction end disagrees with the germline gene, perhaps due to a read error. The chain's CDR3 is CASTLTQGANTEAFF. CDR3 nucleotides: TGCGCCAGCACCTTGACACAGGGGGCGAACACTGAAGCTTTCTTT. The chain employs TRBV5-1 and TRBJ1-1; TRBD1 matches at 9 bases. CDR1 is SGHRS, CDR2 YFSETQ, per germline. This CDR3 is 15 amino acids long.

The chain joins TRBV11-2 to TRBJ2-4; D may be TRBD1 (6 bases). Germline V gives CDR1 SGHAT, CDR2 FQNNGV. CDR3 size: 12 residues. With 0 bases removed from V and 15 bases from J, the gap between germline ends came to 12 bases. CDR3 nucleotides: TGTGCCAGCAGCTTAGAGACAGGCAGGCGGTACTTC. Translating it yields CASSLETGRRYF.

The chain combines TRBV5-1 with TRBJ2-2; D is perhaps TRBD2 (6 bases). Per the germline V gene, CDR1 is SGHRS and CDR2 is YFSETQ. V gave up 2 bases and J gave up 4 bases, with 6 bases separating them. The CDR3 runs 13 residues. CDR3 bases: TGCGCCAGCAGCTTTAGCGGCACCGGGGAGCTGTTTTTT. Protein product: CASSFSGTGELFF.

The chain joins TRBV12-2 to TRBJ1-2. TRBV12-2 is reported as a pseudogene. This CDR3 contains 19 residues. The CDR3 region is CASRLGGAGEVRQGYGYTF. The CDR3 DNA is TGTGCAAGTCGCTTAGGAGGGGCGGGAGAGGTAAGGCAAGGCTATGGCTACACCTTC.

The CDR3 is CASFRPVENEQFF. The CDR3 DNA is TGTGCCAGCTTCCGCCCAGTCGAGAATGAGCAGTTCTTC. The rearrangement joins TRBV28 to TRBJ2-1; D unclear. The length of the CDR3 is 13 residues. Germline V gene sequence: CDR1 MDHEN, CDR2 SYDVKM. V was trimmed by 8 bases and J by 7 bases, leaving 15 bases between them.

CDR3 bases: TGTGCCAGCAGCCAAACAGGGGGCTTGAGCAATCAGCCCCAGCATTTT. Protein product: CASSQTGGLSNQPQHF. J is TRBJ1-5 and V is TRBV7-2; 9 bases map to TRBD1. The CDR3 consists of 16 residues. The junction had 6 bases not matched to a gene; V was cut back by 5 bases and J by 1 base. CDR1 is SGHTA and CDR2 is FQGNSA in the germline V gene.

V is TRBV6-1 and J is TRBJ1-1, with D perhaps matching TRBD1 (6 bases). The germline V gene has CDR1 MNHNS and CDR2 SASEGT. Trimming stripped 6 bases from V and 5 bases from J, with 13 bases between. This CDR3 spans 13 amino acids. The DNA for the CDR3 is TGTGCCAGCAGCGACGGAGGGGGAACTGAAGCTTTCTTT. It specifies CASSDGGGTEAFF.

The chain links TRBV7-2 to TRBJ2-5; perhaps TRBD2 as D (5 bases). This CDR3 has 13 residues. The germline V and J ends were trimmed by 2 bases and 4 bases, with 8 bases remaining between them. Germline lookup yields CDR1 SGHTA and CDR2 FQGNSA. The DNA for the CDR3 is TGTGCCAGCAGCTTAAGTGGAGGAGAGACCCAGTACTTC. The encoded protein is CASSLSGGETQYF.

The J gene is TRBJ2-5, the V gene TRBV7-2; 10 bases are a match to TRBD2. The trim removed 0 bases at V and 6 bases at J, leaving 10 bases unmatched. CDR1 and CDR2 from the germline V gene are SGHTA and FQGNSA. The CDR3 consists of 17 residues. CDR3 loop: CASSLARSGGAGKTQYF. The CDR3 DNA is TGTGCCAGCAGCTTAGCGCGGAGCGGGGGGGCCGGAAAGACCCAGTACTTC.

This chain connects TRBV19 to TRBJ1-3; 7 nucleotides align to TRBD1. The CDR3 runs to 15 residues. J was trimmed by 0 bases and V by 7 bases; bases with no gene match: 6. CDR1 LNHDA and CDR2 SQIVND come from the germline V gene (reference sequence). The CDR3 DNA is TGTGCCAGTAACCGGGACAGCACCTCTGGAAACACCATATATTTT. This encodes CASNRDSTSGNTIYF.

V gene TRBV5-1 combines with J gene TRBJ2-2; 8 bases are a match to TRBD1. The junction had 10 bases not matched to a gene; V was cut back by 5 bases and J by 4 bases. The CDR3 has 16 amino acids. The germline V gene encodes CDR1 SGHRS and CDR2 YFSETQ. The CDR3 sequence: CASSPGGQGGTGELFF. In nucleotides, the CDR3 is TGCGCCAGCAGTCCCGGCGGACAGGGTGGCACCGGGGAGCTGTTTTTT.

The J gene is TRBJ1-2, the V gene TRBV3-1 (or the pseudogene TRBV3-2), with D perhaps matching TRBD1 (5 bases). The CDR3 has 15 amino acids. Trimming took off 0 bases at V and 7 bases at J, with 15 bases between the two ends. Germline CDR1 LGHDT, CDR2 YNNKEL (reference sequence). The CDR3 bases are TGTGCCAGCAGCCAAGATTTCGCAGGGAATGGTGGCTACACCTTC. Residues: CASSQDFAGNGGYTF.